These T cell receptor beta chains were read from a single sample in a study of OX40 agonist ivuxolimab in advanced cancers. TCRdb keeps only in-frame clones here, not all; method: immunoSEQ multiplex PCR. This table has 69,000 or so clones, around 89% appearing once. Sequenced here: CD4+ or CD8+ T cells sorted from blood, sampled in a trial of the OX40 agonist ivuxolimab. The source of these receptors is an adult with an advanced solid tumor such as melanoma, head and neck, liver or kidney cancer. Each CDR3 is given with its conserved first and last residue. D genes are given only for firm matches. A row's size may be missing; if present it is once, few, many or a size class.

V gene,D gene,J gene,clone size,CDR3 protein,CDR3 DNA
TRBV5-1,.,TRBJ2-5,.,CASSGGRGQETQYF,TGCGCCAGCAGCGGAGGCAGGGGACAAGAGACCCAGTACTTC
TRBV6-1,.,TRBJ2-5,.,CASSERIRAGGSETQYF,TGTGCCAGCAGTGAACGGATTCGGGCAGGGGGGTCAGAGACCCAGTACTTC
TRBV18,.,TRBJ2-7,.,CASSPPAPKAYEQYF,TGTGCCAGCTCACCACCGGCACCGAAAGCCTACGAGCAGTACTTC
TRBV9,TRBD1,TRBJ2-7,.,CASSSGTGSIYEQYF,TGTGCCAGCAGCTCAGGGACAGGGAGTATCTACGAGCAGTACTTC
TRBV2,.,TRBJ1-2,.,CASSETDTSGYTF,TGTGCCAGCAGTGAAACGGACACCAGTGGCTACACCTTC
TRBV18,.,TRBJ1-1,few,CASSPTPGQTNTEAFF,TGTGCCAGCTCACCAACGCCCGGACAGACGAACACTGAAGCTTTCTTT
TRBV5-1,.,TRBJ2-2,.,CATQQAVAGELFF,TGCGCCACCCAACAAGCCGTGGCCGGGGAGCTGTTTTTT
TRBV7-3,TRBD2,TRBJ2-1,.,CASSLARVSGGYNEQFF,TGTGCCAGCAGCTTAGCTCGGGTTAGCGGGGGTTACAATGAGCAGTTCTTC
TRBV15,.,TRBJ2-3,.,CATSRDAPARWGEGTDTQYF,TGTGCCACCAGCAGAGATGCCCCGGCTCGGTGGGGCGAAGGCACAGATACGCAGTATTTT
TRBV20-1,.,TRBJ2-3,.,CSASSTDTQYF,TGCAGTGCTAGTAGCACAGATACGCAGTATTTT
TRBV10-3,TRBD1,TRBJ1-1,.,CAISEGGQAGTEAFF,TGTGCCATCAGTGAGGGGGGACAGGCGGGGACTGAAGCTTTCTTT
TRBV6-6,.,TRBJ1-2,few,CASTQAGGKGYTF,TGTGCCAGCACCCAAGCGGGGGGGAAGGGCTACACCTTC
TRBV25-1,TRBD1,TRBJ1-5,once,CASSAKQGQGDSNQPQHF,TGTGCCAGCAGTGCAAAACAGGGGCAGGGGGATTCGAATCAGCCCCAGCATTTT
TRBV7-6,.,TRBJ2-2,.,CASSRFGVTGELFF,TGTGCCAGCAGTAGGTTCGGGGTTACCGGGGAGCTGTTTTTT
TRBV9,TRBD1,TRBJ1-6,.,CASSDKRPGQKSPLHF,TGTGCCAGCAGCGACAAGAGACCGGGACAGAAGTCACCCCTCCACTTT
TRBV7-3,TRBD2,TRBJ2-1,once,CASSLSGGAGNEQFF,TGTGCCAGCAGCTTAAGCGGGGGGGCCGGGAATGAGCAGTTCTTC
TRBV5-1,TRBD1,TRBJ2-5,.,CASSLVVAGQGYQETQYF,TGCGCCAGCAGCTTGGTGGTTGCGGGACAGGGGTACCAAGAGACCCAGTACTTC
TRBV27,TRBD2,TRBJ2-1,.,CASSLSGEKVNEQFF,TGTGCCAGCAGTTTGAGCGGGGAGAAGGTCAATGAGCAGTTCTTC
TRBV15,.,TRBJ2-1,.,CATSRDRAGNNEQFF,TGTGCCACCAGCAGAGATAGGGCAGGGAACAATGAGCAGTTCTTC
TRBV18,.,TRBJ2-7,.,CASSPLGGQGGYEQYF,TGTGCCAGCTCACCCCTAGGAGGGCAAGGAGGCTACGAGCAGTACTTC
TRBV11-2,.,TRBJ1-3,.,CASSSYRDRGNTIYF,TGTGCCAGCAGTTCCTACCGGGACCGTGGAAACACCATATATTTT
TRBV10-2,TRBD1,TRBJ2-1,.,CASKQGIYNEQFF,TGCGCCAGCAAACAGGGGATCTACAATGAGCAGTTCTTC
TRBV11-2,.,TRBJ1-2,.,CASSYYEHPTF,TGTGCCAGCAGCTATTATGAACATCCTACCTTC
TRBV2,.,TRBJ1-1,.,CASKAGARENTEAFF,TGTGCCAGCAAAGCCGGCGCCAGGGAGAACACTGAAGCTTTCTTT
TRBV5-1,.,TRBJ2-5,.,CASSLTEETQYF,TGCGCCAGCAGCTTGACCGAAGAGACCCAGTACTTC
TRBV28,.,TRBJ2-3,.,CASSLKSTDTQYF,TGTGCCAGCAGTTTGAAGAGCACAGATACGCAGTATTTT
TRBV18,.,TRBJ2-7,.,CASSPEQGSYEQYF,TGTGCCAGCTCACCAGAGCAGGGTTCCTACGAGCAGTACTTC
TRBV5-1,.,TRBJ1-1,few,CASSLEGDEAFF,TGCGCCAGCAGCTTGGAAGGTGATGAAGCTTTCTTT
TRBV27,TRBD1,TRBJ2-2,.,CASSPWDRANTGELFF,TGTGCCAGCAGTCCCTGGGACAGAGCGAACACCGGGGAGCTGTTTTTT
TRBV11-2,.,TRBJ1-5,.,CASSPRRLEYQPQHF,TGTGCCAGCAGCCCCCGGAGGTTAGAGTATCAGCCCCAGCATTTT
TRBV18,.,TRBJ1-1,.,CASSPLIDTEAFF,TGTGCCAGCTCACCCCTCATAGACACTGAAGCTTTCTTT
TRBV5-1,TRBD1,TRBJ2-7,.,CVSSLFGTGEDEQYF,TGCGTCAGCAGCTTGTTTGGGACAGGGGAAGACGAGCAGTACTTC
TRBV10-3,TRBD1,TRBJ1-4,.,CAIRTGEGNEKLFF,TGTGCCATTCGGACAGGGGAGGGTAATGAAAAACTGTTTTTT
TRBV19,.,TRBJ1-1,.,CASKTTQNTEAFF,TGTGCCAGTAAAACGACACAGAACACTGAAGCTTTCTTT
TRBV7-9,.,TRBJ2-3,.,CASSLRSRADTQYF,TGTGCCAGCAGCTTACGTTCCAGGGCTGATACGCAGTATTTT
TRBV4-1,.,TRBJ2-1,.,CASSLRGGGNLNEQFF,TGCGCCAGCAGCCTAAGAGGGGGGGGGAATTTGAATGAGCAGTTCTTC
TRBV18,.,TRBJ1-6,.,CASSPRQADNSPLHF,TGTGCCAGCTCACCTCGACAGGCAGATAATTCACCCCTCCACTTT
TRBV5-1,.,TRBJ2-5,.,CASSPGPQETQYF,TGCGCCAGCAGCCCGGGACCGCAGGAGACCCAGTACTTC
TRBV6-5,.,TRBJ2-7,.,CASRIDDSHEQYF,TGTGCCAGCAGAATAGATGACAGCCACGAGCAGTACTTC
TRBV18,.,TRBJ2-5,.,CASRPGEETQYF,TGTGCCAGCCGACCGGGGGAAGAGACCCAGTACTTC
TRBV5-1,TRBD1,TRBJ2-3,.,CASSPGQFADTQYF,TGCGCCAGCAGCCCGGGACAGTTCGCAGATACGCAGTATTTT